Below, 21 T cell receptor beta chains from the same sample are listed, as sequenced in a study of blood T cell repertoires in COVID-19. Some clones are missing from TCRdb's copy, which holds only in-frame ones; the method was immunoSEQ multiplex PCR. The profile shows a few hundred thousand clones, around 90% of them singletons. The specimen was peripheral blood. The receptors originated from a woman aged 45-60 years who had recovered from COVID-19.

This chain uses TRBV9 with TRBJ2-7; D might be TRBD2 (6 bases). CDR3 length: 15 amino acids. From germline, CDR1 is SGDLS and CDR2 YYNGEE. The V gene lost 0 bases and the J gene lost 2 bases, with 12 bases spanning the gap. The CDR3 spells CASSVAGGAPYEQYF. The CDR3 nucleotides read TGTGCCAGCAGCGTAGCAGGCGGGGCACCCTACGAGCAGTACTTC. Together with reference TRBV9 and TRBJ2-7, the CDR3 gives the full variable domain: DSGVTQTPKHLITATGQRVTLRCSPRSGDLSVYWYQQSLDQGLQFLIQYYNGEERAKGNILERFSAQQFPDLHSELNLSSLELGDSALYFCASSVAGGAPYEQYFGPGTRLTVT.

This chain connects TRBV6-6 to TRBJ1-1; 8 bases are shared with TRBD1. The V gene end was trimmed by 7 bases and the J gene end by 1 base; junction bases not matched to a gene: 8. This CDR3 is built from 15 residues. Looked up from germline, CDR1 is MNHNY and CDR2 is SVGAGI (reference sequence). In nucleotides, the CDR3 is TGTGCCAGCATTGACTCCGGGACAGGGAACACTGAAGCTTTCTTT. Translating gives CASIDSGTGNTEAFF.

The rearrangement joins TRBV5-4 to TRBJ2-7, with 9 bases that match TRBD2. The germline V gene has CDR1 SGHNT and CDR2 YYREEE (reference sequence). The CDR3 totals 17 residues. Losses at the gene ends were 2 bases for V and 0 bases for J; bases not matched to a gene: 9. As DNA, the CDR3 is TGTGCCAGCAGCTTCGAACTAGCGGGTTTGAGCTCCTACGAGCAGTACTTC. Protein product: CASSFELAGLSSYEQYF.

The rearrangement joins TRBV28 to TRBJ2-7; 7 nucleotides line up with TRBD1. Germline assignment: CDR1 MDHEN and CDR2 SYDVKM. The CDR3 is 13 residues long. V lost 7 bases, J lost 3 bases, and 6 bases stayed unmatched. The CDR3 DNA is TGTGCCAGCATGCGACAGGGTATCTACGAGCAGTACTTC. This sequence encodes CASMRQGIYEQYF.

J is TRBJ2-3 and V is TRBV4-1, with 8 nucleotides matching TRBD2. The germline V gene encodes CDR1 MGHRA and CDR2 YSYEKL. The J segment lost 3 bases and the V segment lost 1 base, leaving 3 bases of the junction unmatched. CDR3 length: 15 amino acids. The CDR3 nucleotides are TGCGCCAGCAGCCAAGTAGGCGGGAGGACAGATACGCAGTATTTT. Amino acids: CASSQVGGRTDTQYF.

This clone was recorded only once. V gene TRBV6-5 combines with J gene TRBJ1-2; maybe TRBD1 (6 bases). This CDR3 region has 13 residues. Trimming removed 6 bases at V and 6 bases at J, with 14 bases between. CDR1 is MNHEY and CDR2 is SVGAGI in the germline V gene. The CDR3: CASSLTGINGYTF. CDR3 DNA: TGTGCCAGCAGCCTCACAGGGATCAATGGCTACACCTTC.

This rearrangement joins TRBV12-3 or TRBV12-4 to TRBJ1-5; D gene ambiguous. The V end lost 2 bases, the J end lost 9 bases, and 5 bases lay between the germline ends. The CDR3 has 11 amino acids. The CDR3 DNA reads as TGTGCCAGCAGTTTAAGCGGGCCCCAGCATTTT. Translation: CASSLSGPQHF.

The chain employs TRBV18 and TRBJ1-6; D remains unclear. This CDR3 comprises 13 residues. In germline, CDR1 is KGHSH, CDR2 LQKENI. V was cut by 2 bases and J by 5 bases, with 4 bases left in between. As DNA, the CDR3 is TGTGCCAGCTCACCATCTGATAATTCACCCCTCCACTTT. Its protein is CASSPSDNSPLHF.

The CDR3 reads CASSDLTGGGGYTF. The CDR3 nucleotides are TGTGCCAGTAGTGACCTGACAGGGGGCGGTGGCTACACCTTC. V is TRBV19 and J is TRBJ1-2; 10 bases are shared with TRBD1. V lost 5 bases and J lost 7; bases outside the gene matches: 7. This CDR3 comprises 14 residues. Per the germline V gene, CDR1 is LNHDA and CDR2 is SQIVND (reference sequence).

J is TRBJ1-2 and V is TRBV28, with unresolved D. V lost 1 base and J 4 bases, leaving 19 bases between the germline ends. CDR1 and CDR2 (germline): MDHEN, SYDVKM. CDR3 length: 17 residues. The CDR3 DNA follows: TGTGCCAGCAGTTTATTGGCCCCGGGAGGAACTGCCTATGGCTACACCTTC. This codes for CASSLLAPGGTAYGYTF.

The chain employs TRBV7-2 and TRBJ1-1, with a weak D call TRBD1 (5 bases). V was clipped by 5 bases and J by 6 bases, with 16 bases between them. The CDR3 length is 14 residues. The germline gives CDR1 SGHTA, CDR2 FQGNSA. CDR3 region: CASSPTKGIAEAFF. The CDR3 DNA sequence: TGTGCCAGCAGCCCGACGAAGGGGATCGCTGAAGCTTTCTTT.

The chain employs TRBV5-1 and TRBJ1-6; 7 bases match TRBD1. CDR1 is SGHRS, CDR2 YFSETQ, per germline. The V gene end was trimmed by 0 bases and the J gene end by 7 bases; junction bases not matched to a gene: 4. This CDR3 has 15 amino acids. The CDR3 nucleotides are TGCGCCAGCAGCTTGGGGGGGACAGTCAATTCACCCCTCCACTTT. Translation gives CASSLGGTVNSPLHF.

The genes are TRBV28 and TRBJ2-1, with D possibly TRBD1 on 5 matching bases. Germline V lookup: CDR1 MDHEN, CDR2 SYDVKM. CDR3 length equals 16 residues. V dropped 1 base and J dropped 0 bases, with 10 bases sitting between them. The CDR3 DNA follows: TGTGCCAGCAGTTTATCCGGCCAGGGCTCCTACAATGAGCAGTTCTTC. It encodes CASSLSGQGSYNEQFF.

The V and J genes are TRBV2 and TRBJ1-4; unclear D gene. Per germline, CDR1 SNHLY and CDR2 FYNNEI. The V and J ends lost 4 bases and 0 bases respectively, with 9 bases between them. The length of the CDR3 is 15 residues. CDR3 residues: CASSGVATTNEKLFF. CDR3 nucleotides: TGTGCCAGCAGTGGTGTAGCTACAACTAATGAAAAACTGTTTTTT.

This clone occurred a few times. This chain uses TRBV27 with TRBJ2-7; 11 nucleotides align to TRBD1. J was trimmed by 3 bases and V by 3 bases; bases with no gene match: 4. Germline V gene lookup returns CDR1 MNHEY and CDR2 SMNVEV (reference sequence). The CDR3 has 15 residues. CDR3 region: CASSFGDRGGYEQYF. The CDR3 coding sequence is TGTGCCAGCAGTTTTGGGGACAGGGGGGGCTACGAGCAGTACTTC.

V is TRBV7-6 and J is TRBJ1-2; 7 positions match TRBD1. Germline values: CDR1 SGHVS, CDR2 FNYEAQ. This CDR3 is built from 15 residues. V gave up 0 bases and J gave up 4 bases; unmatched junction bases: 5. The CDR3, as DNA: TGTGCCAGCAGCTTAGCAGAGGGGGCAGGCTATGGCTACACCTTC. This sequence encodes CASSLAEGAGYGYTF. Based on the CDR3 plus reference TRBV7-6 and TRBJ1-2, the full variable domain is GAGVSQSPRYKVTKRGQDVALRCDPISGHVSLYWYRQALGQGPEFLTYFNYEAQQDKSGLPNDRFSAERPEGSISTLTIQRTEQRDSAMYRCASSLAEGAGYGYTFGSGTRLTVV.

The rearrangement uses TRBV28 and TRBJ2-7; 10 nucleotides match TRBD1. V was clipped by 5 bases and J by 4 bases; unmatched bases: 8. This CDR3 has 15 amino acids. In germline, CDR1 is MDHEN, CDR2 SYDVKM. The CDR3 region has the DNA TGTGCCAGCAGTGTCCCCGGGACAGGGGTATACGAGCAGTACTTC. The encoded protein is CASSVPGTGVYEQYF.

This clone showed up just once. The CDR3 spells CASSSYTGEKLFF. The DNA of the CDR3 is TGTGCCAGCAGCTCCTACACGGGTGAAAAACTGTTTTTT. The rearrangement joins TRBV7-9 to TRBJ1-4; the D is unclear. The CDR3 consists of 13 residues. V was trimmed by 4 bases and J by 7 bases, leaving 10 bases between them. The germline gives CDR1 SEHNR, CDR2 FQNEAQ (reference sequence).

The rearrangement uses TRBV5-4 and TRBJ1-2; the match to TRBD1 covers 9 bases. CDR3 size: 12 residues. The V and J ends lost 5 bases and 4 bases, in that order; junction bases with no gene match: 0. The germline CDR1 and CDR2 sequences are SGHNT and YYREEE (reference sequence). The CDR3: CASRGQGYGYTF. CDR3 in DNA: TGTGCCAGCAGGGGACAGGGCTATGGCTACACCTTC.

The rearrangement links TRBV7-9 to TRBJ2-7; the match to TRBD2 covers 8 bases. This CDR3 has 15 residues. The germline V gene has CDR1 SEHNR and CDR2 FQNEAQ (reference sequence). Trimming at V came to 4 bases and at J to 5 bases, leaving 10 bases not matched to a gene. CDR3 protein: CASSSPNSGNNEQYF. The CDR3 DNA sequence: TGTGCCAGCAGCTCCCCCAATAGCGGGAATAACGAGCAGTACTTC.

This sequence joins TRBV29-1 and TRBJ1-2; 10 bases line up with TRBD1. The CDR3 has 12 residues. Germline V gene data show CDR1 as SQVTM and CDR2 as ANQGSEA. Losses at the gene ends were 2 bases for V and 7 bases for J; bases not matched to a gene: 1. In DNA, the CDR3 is TGCAGCGTTGAAAGGACAGGGGGTGGCTACACCTTC. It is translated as CSVERTGGGYTF.